A single sample gave rise to the 31 T cell receptor beta chains below, sequenced in a study of blood T cell repertoires in COVID-19. Here immunoSEQ multiplex PCR was the method, and the copy in TCRdb shows in-frame clones only, minus some. The table records around 340,000 clones, around nine tenths of them present only once. Sample: PBMCs or T cells enriched from blood (not recorded which). The source of these receptors is a woman in her 30s who had been exposed to COVID-19.

The J gene is TRBJ1-5, the V gene TRBV27, with a tentative D call TRBD1 (6 bases). The CDR3 sequence is 16 residues long. In germline, CDR1 is MNHEY, CDR2 SMNVEV (reference sequence). Trimming took off 2 bases at V and 6 bases at J, with 17 bases between the two ends. The DNA of the CDR3 is TGTGCCAGCAGTTTAAGTTACAGGGATCGTGGTCAGCCCCAGCATTTT. This codes for CASSLSYRDRGQPQHF.

Note on this clone: The identical CDR3 is also encoded by other nucleotide sequences in the sample. The chain couples TRBV19 to TRBJ2-1; TRBD2 aligns across 10 bases. The CDR3 sequence is 15 residues long. Trimming took 3 bases from V and 3 from J; bases not matched to a gene: 2. Germline V gene lookup returns CDR1 LNHDA and CDR2 SQIVND (reference sequence). Here the CDR3 reads CASSIRTSGYNEQFF. The CDR3 DNA reads TGTGCCAGTAGTATTAGGACTAGCGGCTACAATGAGCAGTTCTTC.

J is TRBJ2-3 and V is TRBV9, with D perhaps TRBD1 (6 bases). With 1 base removed from V and 6 bases from J, the gap between germline ends came to 12 bases. CDR3 length: 14 residues. Germline CDR1 is SGDLS and CDR2 is YYNGEE. Here the CDR3 reads CASSVIDRRDTQYF. CDR3 DNA: TGTGCCAGCAGCGTAATTGACAGGCGGGATACGCAGTATTTT.

CDR3 bases: TGTGCCAGCAGCTCGGGGGTAGGGTCACCCCTCCACTTT. This gives the protein CASSSGVGSPLHF. V usage is TRBV7-9 and J usage is TRBJ1-6; a possible D gene is TRBD1 (5 bases). The CDR3 has 13 amino acids. The germline V gene has CDR1 SEHNR and CDR2 FQNEAQ (reference sequence). Trimming removed 4 bases from V and 10 bases from J, with 11 bases in between.

This chain links TRBV18 with TRBJ1-1; a possible D gene is TRBD1 (5 bases). Germline V lookup: CDR1 KGHSH, CDR2 LQKENI. This CDR3 has 16 residues. Trimming cost V 3 bases and J 1 base, with 15 bases left between them. This chain's CDR3 is CASSPLLSRANTEAFF. The CDR3 DNA sequence: TGTGCCAGCTCACCGCTTCTTTCCAGGGCGAACACTGAAGCTTTCTTT.

The rearrangement links TRBV12-3 or TRBV12-4 to TRBJ1-2; 7 positions agree with TRBD1. The junction had 5 bases not matched to a gene; V was cut back by 5 bases and J by 5 bases. The CDR3 contains 13 residues. The CDR3 sequence: CASSRDSAYGYTF. CDR3 DNA sequence: TGTGCCAGCAGTCGGGACAGTGCTTATGGCTACACCTTC.

This chain uses TRBV25-1 with TRBJ1-6; D may be TRBD1 (5 bases). Germline V gives CDR1 MGHDK, CDR2 SYGVNS. This CDR3 contains 15 residues. Trimming shortened V by 6 bases and J by 5 bases, and 14 bases separated the two germline ends. CDR3 sequence reads: CASRGGGGDNSPLHF. CDR3 DNA: TGTGCCAGCAGGGGAGGTGGGGGGGATAATTCACCCCTCCACTTT.

The chain employs TRBV10-3 and TRBJ1-2; no definite D call. From germline, CDR1 is ENHRY and CDR2 SYGVKD. The CDR3 length is 16 residues. Deletions cut 2 bases from V and 8 bases from J, with 21 bases between. This CDR3 reads CAISEGYRRPDKGYTF. CDR3 bases: TGTGCCATCAGTGAGGGGTATCGGCGGCCCGATAAAGGCTACACCTTC.

The chain recombines TRBV19 with TRBJ2-2, with a tentative D call TRBD1 (6 bases). This CDR3 has 15 residues. V was trimmed by 9 bases and J by 2 bases, leaving 16 bases between them. Germline values: CDR1 LNHDA, CDR2 SQIVND (reference sequence). CDR3 DNA: TGTGCCAGCCTACCCGGGACATTTAACACCGGGGAGCTGTTTTTT. Translating it yields CASLPGTFNTGELFF.

V usage is TRBV6-5 and J usage is TRBJ2-5, with 12 bases fitting TRBD1. The CDR3 totals 15 residues. The germline V gene encodes CDR1 MNHEY and CDR2 SVGAGI. V lost 6 bases, J lost 2 bases, and 4 bases stayed unmatched. The CDR3 DNA follows: TGTGCCAGCAGCCGGGACAGGGGGCGTCAAGAGACCCAGTACTTC. Residues: CASSRDRGRQETQYF.

This chain joins TRBV5-1 and TRBJ2-1; D perhaps matches TRBD1 (6 bases). The germline V gene has CDR1 SGHRS and CDR2 YFSETQ. The CDR3 spans 12 residues. Trimming left V 4 bases short and J 7 bases short, with 9 bases between. The DNA of the CDR3 is TGCGCCAGCAGCAGCGGACAGAATGAGCAGTTCTTC. Translated: CASSSGQNEQFF. The full variable domain, completed using reference TRBV5-1 and TRBJ2-1, is KAGVTQTPRYLIKTRGQQVTLSCSPISGHRSVSWYQQTPGQGLQFLFEYFSETQRNKGNFPGRFSGRQFSNSRSEMNVSTLELGDSALYLCASSSGQNEQFFGPGTRLTVL.

The chain couples TRBV29-1 to TRBJ1-5; D is undetermined. V lost 7 bases and J lost 0, with 7 bases in between. The V gene's germline CDR1 is SQVTM and CDR2 ANQGSEA. The CDR3 length is 12 residues. CDR3: CSGAFSNQPQHF. The CDR3 DNA reads TGCAGCGGGGCTTTTAGCAATCAGCCCCAGCATTTT.

The chain links TRBV10-3 to TRBJ1-3, with 7 bases matching TRBD1. CDR3 length: 14 residues. V gave up 7 bases and J gave up 1 base; unmatched junction bases: 4. Germline V gene lookup returns CDR1 ENHRY and CDR2 SYGVKD. CDR3 DNA: TGTGCCATCACCTCGACAGGGTCTGGAAACACCATATATTTT. Protein product: CAITSTGSGNTIYF.

The rearrangement links TRBV10-3 to TRBJ2-7, with TRBD1 identical over 10 bases. Trimming removed 2 bases from V and 2 bases from J; junction bases left unmatched: 0. Germline values: CDR1 ENHRY, CDR2 SYGVKD. The CDR3 has 14 amino acids. The CDR3 protein is CAISEDRGPYEQYF. CDR3 in DNA: TGTGCCATCAGTGAGGACAGGGGGCCCTACGAGCAGTACTTC.

The chain couples TRBV14 to TRBJ1-6, with 8 bases identical to TRBD1. The CDR3 length is 17 residues. Germline-derived CDR1 and CDR2 are SGHDN and FVKESK. Germline trimming cut 0 bases from V and 4 bases from J; bases unmatched to any gene: 5. This chain's CDR3 is CASSQDPGGRYNSPLHF. As DNA, the CDR3 is TGTGCCAGCAGCCAAGATCCAGGGGGCAGATATAATTCACCCCTCCACTTT. Complete variable domain (other parts from reference TRBV14 and TRBJ1-6): EAGVTQFPSHSVIEKGQTVTLRCDPISGHDNLYWYRRVMGKEIKFLLHFVKESKQDESGMPNNRFLAERTGGTYSTLKVQPAELEDSGVYFCASSQDPGGRYNSPLHFGNGTRLTVT.

Turning to this clone: Within the sample, other DNA sequences also encode this same CDR3. The genes are TRBV5-1 and TRBJ2-5; 7 bases are a match to TRBD2. The CDR3 sequence is 13 residues long. V lost 2 bases, J lost 5 bases, and 3 bases stayed unmatched. Germline-derived CDR1 and CDR2 are SGHRS and YFSETQ. CDR3: CASSLVGGETQYF. As DNA, the CDR3 is TGCGCCAGCAGCTTAGTGGGAGGGGAGACCCAGTACTTC.

This clone was counted only a few times. This chain links TRBV12-3 or TRBV12-4 with TRBJ1-2; D ambiguous. Trimming removed 1 base from V and 6 bases from J, with 9 bases in between. The CDR3 runs 13 residues. Written as DNA, the CDR3 is TGTGCCAGCAGTTTAGGAAGTCAGGATGGCTACACCTTC. Protein sequence: CASSLGSQDGYTF.

A single count supports this clone. The rearrangement uses TRBV27 and TRBJ2-3; 7 positions match TRBD2. The germline gives CDR1 MNHEY, CDR2 SMNVEV (reference sequence). This CDR3 spans 16 amino acids. V trimming: 5 bases; J trimming: 0 bases; junction bases outside the gene matches: 8. The CDR3 here is CASSQQRGTSTDTQYF. The CDR3 DNA is TGTGCCAGCAGTCAACAGCGGGGAACTAGCACAGATACGCAGTATTTT.

This clone has a single count. The chain has TRBV5-1 and TRBJ2-7; TRBD2 matches at 8 bases. CDR1 and CDR2 (germline): SGHRS, YFSETQ. Losses at the gene ends were 5 bases for V and 0 bases for J; bases not matched to a gene: 4. CDR3 length equals 14 residues. The CDR3 reads CASSSGTPSYEQYF. For the CDR3, the DNA is TGCGCCAGCAGTAGCGGGACCCCCTCCTACGAGCAGTACTTC.

The V call is TRBV19, the J call TRBJ2-6; the match to TRBD2 covers 11 bases. CDR1 is LNHDA and CDR2 is SQIVND in the germline V gene (reference sequence). The CDR3 covers 20 residues. V lost 6 bases, J lost 0 bases, and 13 bases stayed unmatched. The CDR3 reads CASRTLPGLAVSSGANVLTF. In DNA form, the CDR3 reads TGTGCCAGTAGGACATTACCGGGACTAGCGGTAAGCTCTGGGGCCAACGTCCTGACTTTC.

The sample holds one count of this clone. This may be a read error, as it is one base from a much larger clone. This sequence joins TRBV6-6 and TRBJ1-6; 9 nucleotides match TRBD1. The CDR3 runs 14 residues. Trimming cost V 6 bases and J 7 bases; bases outside gene matches: 4. Germline V gene lookup returns CDR1 MNHNY and CDR2 SVGAGI (reference sequence). This CDR3 is CASSRTGENSPLHF. The CDR3 DNA follows: TGTGCCAGCAGCCGGACAGGGGAGAATTCACCCCTCCACTTT.

This chain connects TRBV11-2 to TRBJ2-3, with TRBD1 matching over 12 bases. Germline CDR1 and CDR2: SGHAT and FQNNGV. The CDR3 has 15 amino acids. The V gene end was trimmed by 3 bases and the J gene end by 5 bases; junction bases not matched to a gene: 3. The CDR3 region has the DNA TGTGCCAGCAGCTTGGGACAGGGGGCAGAAGATACGCAGTATTTT. Residues: CASSLGQGAEDTQYF.

The chain employs TRBV28 and TRBJ1-2, with a tentative D call TRBD1 (5 bases). The CDR3 extends over 14 amino acids. The germline V and J ends were trimmed by 2 bases and 3 bases, with 10 bases remaining between them. Germline CDR1 and CDR2: MDHEN and SYDVKM. CDR3 protein: CASSLNARDYGYTF. As DNA, the CDR3 is TGTGCCAGCAGTTTAAACGCCAGGGACTATGGCTACACCTTC.

This clone was observed once. The chain joins TRBV5-6 to TRBJ2-7, with D unresolved. Germline-derived CDR1 and CDR2 are SGHDT and YYEEEE. V lost 2 bases and J 4 bases, leaving 7 bases between the germline ends. The CDR3 loop spans 12 amino acids. The CDR3, as DNA: TGTGCCAGCAGCTTACAAAATTACGAGCAGTACTTC. Its translation: CASSLQNYEQYF.

The J gene is TRBJ2-7, the V gene TRBV4-1; TRBD2 aligns across 7 bases. The CDR3 extends over 16 amino acids. Unmatched junction bases numbered 5, after V lost 0 bases and J lost 0 bases. Germline lookup yields CDR1 MGHRA and CDR2 YSYEKL. As DNA, the CDR3 is TGCGCCAGCAGCCAAGATCCGGGGGGAAGCTCCTACGAGCAGTACTTC. This gives the protein CASSQDPGGSSYEQYF.

The chain carries TRBV7-9 and TRBJ1-6, with TRBD1 matching 8 bases. Germline CDR1 reads SEHNR; CDR2 reads FQNEAQ (reference sequence). The ends lost 5 bases at V and 0 bases at J; junction bases unmatched: 3. The CDR3 totals 16 residues. Written as DNA, the CDR3 is TGTGCCAGCAGCCAAGGACAGGGCTCCTATAATTCACCCCTCCACTTT. It translates to CASSQGQGSYNSPLHF.

The V call is TRBV7-2, the J call TRBJ1-4, with 8 nucleotides matching TRBD1. The germline V gene has CDR1 SGHTA and CDR2 FQGNSA. The CDR3 consists of 14 residues. With 5 bases clipped from V and 8 bases from J, the junction kept 7 bases outside the gene matches. CDR3 protein: CASSPQGEGEKLFF. The CDR3 bases are TGTGCCAGCAGCCCACAGGGGGAAGGGGAAAAACTGTTTTTT.

This clone was observed once. The chain employs TRBV27 and TRBJ2-3, with TRBD2 as a possible D gene (7 bases). This CDR3 is built from 15 residues. The V gene lost 1 base and the J gene lost 3 bases, with 11 bases spanning the gap. The germline gives CDR1 MNHEY, CDR2 SMNVEV (reference sequence). The CDR3 here is CASSLYREGTDTQYF. CDR3 nucleotide sequence: TGTGCCAGCAGTTTATACAGGGAGGGTACAGATACGCAGTATTTT.

The V call is TRBV12-3 or TRBV12-4, the J call TRBJ2-1; D possibly corresponds to TRBD1 (7 bases). The germline V and J ends were trimmed by 9 bases and 8 bases, with 17 bases remaining between them. The CDR3 extends over 13 amino acids. CDR3 region: CASRLVGGHEQFF. In DNA, the CDR3 is TGTGCCAGTCGACTAGTAGGGGGCCATGAGCAGTTCTTC.

This clone appeared a single time. For the CDR3, the DNA is TGCGCCAGCAGCCATACAGGTGAAGCTTTCTTT. Its protein is CASSHTGEAFF. This rearrangement joins TRBV5-1 to TRBJ1-1, with D maybe TRBD1 (5 bases). V lost 4 bases, J lost 7 bases, and 8 bases lay in between. The CDR3 is 11 residues long. Germline CDR1 SGHRS, CDR2 YFSETQ. Combining the CDR3 with reference TRBV5-1 and TRBJ1-1 gives the whole variable domain KAGVTQTPRYLIKTRGQQVTLSCSPISGHRSVSWYQQTPGQGLQFLFEYFSETQRNKGNFPGRFSGRQFSNSRSEMNVSTLELGDSALYLCASSHTGEAFFGQGTRLTVV.

This clone was seen more than once but under ten times. The chain has TRBV25-1 and TRBJ1-2; D may be TRBD1 (5 bases). Looked up from germline, CDR1 is MGHDK and CDR2 is SYGVNS. CDR3 length: 12 amino acids. V was pared by 6 bases and J by 4 bases, with 9 bases between. The CDR3 is CASRQALYGYTF. In nucleotides, the CDR3 is TGTGCCAGCAGACAGGCACTCTATGGCTACACCTTC.